Following are 32 T cell receptor beta chains from one sample sequenced in a study of cytomegalovirus exposure and HLA in healthy donors. The PCR was carried out with 60 Vbeta primers and 13 Jbeta primers. The method was immunoSEQ multiplex PCR; TCRdb's version includes in-frame clones alone and lacks a portion of them. The sample includes around 150,000 clones, roughly 75% of them seen just once. Sequencing used PBMCs. The receptors shown here come from a man under 40 in good health.

The V and J genes are TRBV5-1 and TRBJ2-2, with a possible D match to TRBD1 (5 bases). With 4 bases removed from V and 6 bases from J, the gap between germline ends came to 10 bases. The CDR3 consists of 13 residues. Germline lookup yields CDR1 SGHRS and CDR2 YFSETQ. CDR3 protein: CASSPRVPGELFF. CDR3 sequence (DNA): TGCGCCAGCAGCCCCAGGGTCCCCGGGGAGCTGTTTTTT.

The rearrangement joins TRBV29-1 to TRBJ1-1, with unresolved D. Germline CDR1 reads SQVTM; CDR2 reads ANQGSEA. The CDR3 extends over 12 amino acids. The V end lost 6 bases, the J end lost 3 bases, and 11 bases lay between the germline ends. The CDR3 nucleotides are TGCAGCGTCCCCGGTCAGGACACTGAAGCTTTCTTT. Its translation: CSVPGQDTEAFF.

The DNA of the CDR3 is TGTGCCAGCAGGGCTACAGGGGGCGGCTATGGCTACACCTTC. Encoded protein: CASRATGGGYGYTF. The chain is built from TRBV28 and TRBJ1-2; 9 bases are shared with TRBD1. J was trimmed by 4 bases and V by 6 bases; bases with no gene match: 6. The germline V gene encodes CDR1 MDHEN and CDR2 SYDVKM. The CDR3 length is 14 residues.

The V and J genes are TRBV11-2 and TRBJ2-2; D is perhaps TRBD1 (6 bases). The V end was cut by 3 bases, the J end by 1 base, with 18 bases between. The CDR3 is made up of 18 amino acids. CDR1 and CDR2 (germline): SGHAT, FQNNGV. The DNA for the CDR3 is TGTGCCAGCAGCTTTCGTCAGGACAGATTGAAGAACACCGGGGAGCTGTTTTTT. Translated, it gives CASSFRQDRLKNTGELFF. Based on the CDR3 plus reference TRBV11-2 and TRBJ2-2, the full variable domain is EAGVAQSPRYKIIEKRQSVAFWCNPISGHATLYWYQQILGQGPKLLIQFQNNGVVDDSQLPKDRFSAERLKGVDSTLKIQPAKLEDSAVYLCASSFRQDRLKNTGELFFGEGSRLTVL.

The J gene is TRBJ2-1, the V gene TRBV7-8, with TRBD2 matching 14 bases. This CDR3 spans 16 amino acids. V lost 4 bases to trimming and J lost 5 bases; unmatched junction nucleotides: 4. Germline CDR1 reads SGHVS; CDR2 reads FQNEAQ. CDR3 DNA sequence: TGTGCCAGCAGCTCGACGGGACTAGCGGGAGACAATGAGCAGTTCTTC. It is translated as CASSSTGLAGDNEQFF.

The V call is TRBV27, the J call TRBJ2-7, with TRBD1 matching 7 bases. V lost 3 bases to trimming and J lost 6 bases; unmatched junction nucleotides: 5. The CDR3 loop spans 13 amino acids. The V gene's germline CDR1 is MNHEY and CDR2 SMNVEV (reference sequence). CDR3 sequence reads: CASSLGQHAEQYF. Here the CDR3 DNA reads TGTGCCAGCAGTTTGGGACAGCACGCCGAGCAGTACTTC.

The chain is built from TRBV27 and TRBJ1-4; TRBD1 is a possible D gene (5 bases). The germline gives CDR1 MNHEY, CDR2 SMNVEV (reference sequence). This CDR3 spans 16 amino acids. The ends were cut back, 3 bases at V and 5 bases at J, with 16 bases in the middle. In nucleotides, the CDR3 is TGTGCCAGCAGTTTCGGTCCGGACACCTTGAATGAAAAACTGTTTTTT. It translates to CASSFGPDTLNEKLFF.

The chain carries TRBV6-5 and TRBJ2-1, with TRBD2 matching 10 bases. Germline CDR1 is MNHEY and CDR2 is SVGAGI. With V trimmed by 7 bases and J by 6 bases, 6 bases remained unmatched. This CDR3 has 14 amino acids. As DNA, the CDR3 is TGTGCCAGCACCCAGCGGGAGGGCCTCAATGAGCAGTTCTTC. It specifies CASTQREGLNEQFF.

For this clone: At one boundary the junction diverges from the germline segment, which might be a read error. J is TRBJ1-5 and V is TRBV7-9, with TRBD1 identical over 7 bases. Per the germline V gene, CDR1 is SEHNR and CDR2 is FQNEAQ (reference sequence). The CDR3 is 13 residues long. CDR3 DNA: TGTTCCAGCAGCCGACAGGGAAATCAGCCCCAGCATTTT. Its translation: CSSSRQGNQPQHF.

The J gene is TRBJ1-1, the V gene TRBV15; TRBD1 agrees at 11 bases. The CDR3 runs 16 residues. The germline gives CDR1 LNHNV, CDR2 YYDKDF (reference sequence). After removal of 4 bases from V and 2 bases from J, the junction contained 6 bases not matched to a gene. The CDR3 coding sequence is TGTGCCACCAGCAAAGGGACAGGGGGTTCTAACACTGAAGCTTTCTTT. It is translated as CATSKGTGGSNTEAFF.

The V and J genes are TRBV30 and TRBJ1-5; 8 bases line up with TRBD1. Trimming took 1 base from V and 4 from J; bases not matched to a gene: 0. Germline values: CDR1 GTSNPN, CDR2 SVGIG (reference sequence). The CDR3 totals 13 residues. CDR3 DNA sequence: TGTGCCTGGAGTGGGGACAGGAATCAGCCCCAGCATTTT. It encodes CAWSGDRNQPQHF.

The V and J genes are TRBV12-5 and TRBJ1-1, with D possibly being TRBD1 (6 bases). Germline V lookup: CDR1 LGHNT, CDR2 FRNRAP. Deletions cut 4 bases from V and 9 bases from J, with 15 bases between. This CDR3 spans 13 amino acids. The chain's CDR3 is CASGSAGAAQAFF. The CDR3 nucleotides are TGTGCTAGTGGTTCTGCAGGGGCAGCTCAAGCTTTCTTT.

In this sample, this clone turned up a few times. This chain uses TRBV5-5 with TRBJ1-2, with TRBD1 identical over 8 bases. CDR3 length: 13 amino acids. With 3 bases clipped from V and 8 bases from J, the junction kept 6 bases outside the gene matches. Germline values: CDR1 SGHKS, CDR2 YYEKEE (reference sequence). This CDR3 reads CASSSRTGWGYTF. The CDR3 DNA reads TGTGCCAGCAGCTCTAGGACAGGGTGGGGCTACACCTTC.

Concerning this clone: An end of the junction does not agree with germline; a read error may underlie this. The rearrangement uses TRBV7-9 and TRBJ2-2; D is possibly TRBD1 (5 bases). The CDR3 sequence is 14 residues long. The germline V gene encodes CDR1 SEHNR and CDR2 FQNEAQ (reference sequence). The CDR3 here is CSSSPQGSAGELFF. CDR3 DNA sequence: TGTTCCAGCAGCCCCCAGGGTTCGGCCGGGGAGCTGTTTTTT.

This clone showed up just a few times. The chain carries TRBV7-9 and TRBJ2-3; TRBD2 matches 14 bases. From germline, CDR1 is SEHNR and CDR2 FQNEAQ (reference sequence). The CDR3 loop spans 18 amino acids. The J segment lost 0 bases and the V segment lost 5 bases, leaving 7 bases of the junction unmatched. This CDR3 is CASSEPGLAGASTDTQYF. The CDR3 nucleotides read TGTGCCAGCAGCGAGCCGGGACTAGCGGGAGCTAGCACAGATACGCAGTATTTT.

This clone has only a few counts. The conserved phenylalanine or tryptophan normally closing the CDR3 is absent here, so this likely arose from a read error. The chain links TRBV18 to TRBJ2-3; D unclear. CDR1 KGHSH and CDR2 LQKENI come from the germline V gene. V gave up 2 bases and J gave up 3 bases, with 12 bases separating them. The CDR3 covers 15 residues. The CDR3 bases are TGTGCCAGCTCACCAGACGGGTCACGGACAGATACGCAGTATCTT. It translates to CASSPDGSRTDTQYL.

The rearrangement joins TRBV5-1 to TRBJ2-3; tentative D call: TRBD2 (6 bases). The CDR3 runs 14 residues. In germline, CDR1 is SGHRS, CDR2 YFSETQ. V was cut by 4 bases and J by 0 bases, with 9 bases left in between. This chain's CDR3 is CASSTGGSTDTQYF. The CDR3, as DNA: TGCGCCAGCAGCACCGGGGGAAGCACAGATACGCAGTATTTT.

The sample holds a few counts of this clone. V usage is TRBV2 and J usage is TRBJ1-1; D remains unclear. CDR3 length: 12 amino acids. V dropped 6 bases and J dropped 10 bases, with 15 bases sitting between them. Germline V lookup: CDR1 SNHLY, CDR2 FYNNEI. CDR3 sequence reads: CASRAGQSGAFF. CDR3 coding DNA: TGTGCCAGCAGAGCTGGGCAGTCTGGAGCTTTCTTT. The full variable domain, its missing parts supplied by reference TRBV2 and TRBJ1-1, is EPEVTQTPSHQVTQMGQEVILRCVPISNHLYFYWYRQILGQKVEFLVSFYNNEISEKSEIFDDQFSVERPDGSNFTLKIRSTKLEDSAMYFCASRAGQSGAFFGQGTRLTVV.

The CDR3 DNA sequence: TGCGCCAGCAGCCAACCCCTGACAGGGACGAACACTGAAGCTTTCTTT. Amino acids: CASSQPLTGTNTEAFF. The gene calls are TRBV4-1 and TRBJ1-1; 7 nucleotides align to TRBD1. Germline V gene data show CDR1 as MGHRA and CDR2 as YSYEKL. V shed 2 bases and J 1 base; nucleotides not matched to a gene: 7. The CDR3 extends over 16 amino acids.

J is TRBJ2-7 and V is TRBV10-3; TRBD2 is a possible D gene (5 bases). The germline gives CDR1 ENHRY, CDR2 SYGVKD. CDR3 size: 14 residues. V was cut by 3 bases and J by 0 bases, with 9 bases left in between. The CDR3 loop is CAISEQADSYEQYF. Here the CDR3 DNA reads TGTGCCATCAGTGAACAAGCGGACTCCTACGAGCAGTACTTC.

This sequence joins TRBV7-9 and TRBJ1-3, with D tentatively TRBD1 (6 bases). V was shortened by 5 bases and J by 0 bases, with 20 bases between the two germline ends. There are 18 residues in the CDR3. Germline assignment: CDR1 SEHNR and CDR2 FQNEAQ (reference sequence). The CDR3 is CASSPPPGHRSSGNTIYF. The CDR3 nucleotides read TGTGCCAGCAGCCCCCCTCCGGGACACCGGAGCTCTGGAAACACCATATATTTT. Full variable domain (rest looked up from reference TRBV7-9 and TRBJ1-3): DTGVSQNPRHKITKRGQNVTFRCDPISEHNRLYWYRQTLGQGPEFLTYFQNEAQLEKSRLLSDRFSAERPKGSFSTLEIQRTEQGDSAMYLCASSPPPGHRSSGNTIYFGEGSWLTVV.

Turning to this clone: A much bigger clone sits one base away, suggesting this may be a read error. V and J are TRBV2 and TRBJ2-1, with D maybe TRBD2 (5 bases). This CDR3 comprises 13 residues. V was clipped by 2 bases and J by 9 bases, with 11 bases between them. The germline V gene encodes CDR1 SNHLY and CDR2 FYNNEI. CDR3 in amino acids: CASSEYGVGEQFF. The CDR3 DNA reads as TGTGCCAGCAGTGAATACGGGGTAGGTGAGCAGTTCTTC.

The chain combines TRBV7-3 with TRBJ1-1; D is perhaps TRBD1 (6 bases). Trimming pared 5 bases from V and 5 bases from J, leaving 18 bases between. CDR1 and CDR2 (germline): SGHTA, FQGTGA. The CDR3 loop spans 15 amino acids. The CDR3 region is CASSPTAGGGTEAFF. The DNA for the CDR3 is TGTGCCAGCAGCCCGACAGCGGGGGGCGGAACTGAAGCTTTCTTT. Full variable domain (missing parts from reference TRBV7-3 and TRBJ1-1): GAGVSQTPSNKVTEKGKYVELRCDPISGHTALYWYRQSLGQGPEFLIYFQGTGAADDSGLPNDRFFAVRPEGSVSTLKIQRTERGDSAVYLCASSPTAGGGTEAFFGQGTRLTVV.

CDR3 nucleotide sequence: TGTGCCAGCAGCGCGGAGGGCTGGAGCAATCAGCCCCAGCATTTT. Protein: CASSAEGWSNQPQHF. The chain has TRBV6-5 and TRBJ1-5; D gene uncertain. The V gene's germline CDR1 is MNHEY and CDR2 SVGAGI. The CDR3 spans 15 residues. Trimming took 6 bases from V and 1 from J, leaving 13 bases between them.

A few counts support this clone. This sequence joins TRBV5-1 and TRBJ2-4; 8 bases map to TRBD1. The CDR3 is 18 amino acids. Germline V gene lookup returns CDR1 SGHRS and CDR2 YFSETQ. J gave up 15 bases and V 7 bases, and 30 bases lay outside the gene matches. The CDR3 is CASPLGAGGAHGDWRAYF. CDR3 DNA sequence: TGCGCCAGCCCCTTGGGGGCAGGGGGCGCCCACGGTGATTGGAGGGCGTACTTC.

The rearrangement links TRBV5-1 to TRBJ2-5; 12 bases agree with TRBD1. Near its end, the DNA agrees better with TRBJ2-7, so the J call may be wrong. Germline values: CDR1 SGHRS, CDR2 YFSETQ. This CDR3 contains 15 residues. CDR3 in amino acids: CASTAGTGGLYEQYF. The CDR3 DNA follows: TGCGCCAGCACCGCCGGGACAGGGGGCCTATACGAGCAGTACTTC.

DNA for the CDR3: TGTGCCAGCAGCCTACAGGGCCTCTACGAGCAGTACTTC. Encoded protein: CASSLQGLYEQYF. The chain is built from TRBV2 and TRBJ2-7, with D perhaps matching TRBD1 (6 bases). Germline V gene sequence: CDR1 SNHLY, CDR2 FYNNEI. V lost 6 bases, J lost 3 bases, and 12 bases lay in between. This CDR3 contains 13 residues.

This clone was recorded a few times. This chain connects TRBV7-2 to TRBJ2-7, with D perhaps TRBD2 (7 bases). Germline assignment: CDR1 SGHTA and CDR2 FQGNSA. CDR3 length: 14 residues. Trimming took off 4 bases at V and 6 bases at J, with 16 bases between the two ends. The CDR3: CASSSRGGSVEQYF. The CDR3 DNA reads as TGTGCCAGCAGCTCAAGGGGGGGATCAGTCGAGCAGTACTTC.

This clone was counted between two and nine times. The chain combines TRBV11-2 with TRBJ2-7, with D hard to call. Germline CDR1 SGHAT, CDR2 FQNNGV. The CDR3 runs 12 residues. V lost 1 base to trimming and J lost 6 bases, with 7 bases between them. The CDR3 nucleotides read TGTGCCAGCAGCTTAGTTAGTTCCGAGCAGTACTTC. Translated, it gives CASSLVSSEQYF. The full variable domain, completed using reference TRBV11-2 and TRBJ2-7, is EAGVAQSPRYKIIEKRQSVAFWCNPISGHATLYWYQQILGQGPKLLIQFQNNGVVDDSQLPKDRFSAERLKGVDSTLKIQPAKLEDSAVYLCASSLVSSEQYFGPGTRLTVT.

The count of this clone is one. The chain carries TRBV9 and TRBJ1-2, with D uncertain. Per germline, CDR1 SGDLS and CDR2 YYNGEE. The V gene lost 0 bases and the J gene lost 3 bases, with 12 bases spanning the gap. The CDR3 loop spans 15 amino acids. The CDR3 nucleotides are TGTGCCAGCAGCGTAGCATCAGGCCCTGACTATGGCTACACCTTC. This codes for CASSVASGPDYGYTF. Complete variable domain (other parts from reference TRBV9 and TRBJ1-2): DSGVTQTPKHLITATGQRVTLRCSPRSGDLSVYWYQQSLDQGLQFLIQYYNGEERAKGNILERFSAQQFPDLHSELNLSSLELGDSALYFCASSVASGPDYGYTFGSGTRLTVV.

This chain joins TRBV19 and TRBJ2-7, with TRBD1 identical over 8 bases. The CDR3 is 16 residues long. Per germline, CDR1 LNHDA and CDR2 SQIVND (reference sequence). V lost 0 bases to trimming and J lost 0 bases; unmatched junction nucleotides: 4. CDR3 protein: CASSIDGGQVSYEQYF. DNA for the CDR3: TGTGCCAGTAGTATAGATGGGGGACAGGTCTCCTACGAGCAGTACTTC.

The chain joins TRBV9 to TRBJ2-5; 9 nucleotides line up with TRBD2. Germline CDR1 and CDR2: SGDLS and YYNGEE. CDR3 length equals 15 residues. V lost 3 bases and J lost 11; bases outside the gene matches: 14. CDR3 residues: CASSATSGPKGEQYF. As DNA, the CDR3 is TGTGCCAGCAGCGCCACTAGCGGGCCGAAGGGGGAGCAGTACTTC.